This TCR beta chain was captured in a study of blood T cells in healthy people across ages (dated by TCRdb to about 2015). Context from the whole study: Template switching captured roughly one uniquely barcoded TCR beta cDNA molecule per two T cells in model experiments. Donors of different ages were randomly distributed across sequencing lanes to avoid experimental bias. Age-related changes in TCR beta repertoire diversity were measured in the study by deep sequencing normalized with unique cDNA molecular identifiers. Donors were grouped into four age groups: young (average 16 years), middle-aged (under 40), aged (roughly 62) and long-lived (about 89). Using the same blood draw, the study looked at two additional independent replicas of 1 million unique cDNA reads for two donors, one aged 18 to 30 and the other aged 80 or older. Study-wide conclusions, independent of this receptor: The CMV infection status of donors was not known, potentially confounding age-related changes in expanded clonotypes. The percentage of naive T cells measured by flow cytometry correlated strongly with observed TCR beta diversity. Conclusive comparison of naive and antigen-experienced compartments was prevented by the profiling of bulk unsorted PBMCs. Estimates of total diversity based on one million sequenced T cells were regarded as lower bounds and as underestimates. Observed TCR beta diversity per million T cells fell roughly linearly with age, and a significant reduction was already apparent by age roughly 41. Compared with the aged group, the long-lived group had more naive CD4+ T cells, fewer expanded clones and increased TCR diversity, a pattern suggesting age selection.

Including the terminal cysteine and phenylalanine, the CDR3 comprises 14 residues. Just the 42-base CDR3 DNA is kept, in frame starting at base 1. The germline V gene (reference sequence) provides CDR1 MNHNY and CDR2 SVGAGI. At the junction V is shortened by 2 bases and J by 9 bases, with 16 bases in between. This clonotype was seen only a few times. No cognate antigen has been identified for it. No base quality values were provided; no much bigger clone lies one nucleotide off. The library relied on 5' RACE. The second PCR ran for roughly 7 to 11 cycles and used a J-beta primer mix along with a sample-barcoded 5' primer. Each TCR beta cDNA molecule received a unique molecular identifier from a template-switch 5' adaptor carrying 12 random nucleotides. At least 2.5 million CDR3-containing paired-end reads were obtained from each sample. First-strand cDNA was synthesized from all RNA with the Mint cDNA synthesis kit, primed by a TRBC-specific oligonucleotide. Following uracil-DNA glycosylase treatment, all cDNA underwent a first 18-cycle PCR with the universal primers M1SS and BC2_uni_R. The authors processed their data as follows. For normalization, 1 million high-quality reads were randomly selected from each sample, with every read carrying a distinct molecular identifier. Instead of being binned into consensus sequences, reads with shared molecular identifiers were discarded. MiTCR, run with a Q25 quality threshold and the strictest error-elimination algorithm, handled CDR3 identification, clonotype clustering and error correction. Lower-bound total TCR beta diversity was estimated with a nonparametric unseen species model using Euler transformation. TCRdb reworked the public reads: Q25 trimming with fastp, MiXCR clone assembly, productive beta chains retained. CDR3 protein sequences are deduplicated, and each keeps its most common genes and DNA. The V and J calls here are based on TCRdb, not the publication. The sample table lists fewer than 2,000,000 distinct CDR3 sequences, about 39% of them with a count of one. Of the sample, roughly 23% is held by the ten largest clones.

The approximately 39 donors, aged about 6 to 95 years, were systemically healthy Caucasian individuals from Russia. Each donor gave about 9.7 milliliters of peripheral blood, drawn into EDTA-treated Vacutainer tubes. PBMCs were isolated by Ficoll-Paque density-gradient centrifugation, with at least 7 million obtained per sample. Total RNA, at least 6 micrograms per sample, was extracted from PBMCs with Trizol reagent. For every donor, an aliquot of PBMCs went through flow cytometry to measure the percentages of naive CD45RAhigh/CD27high T cells. The TCR comes from a human donor in good health. Sequencing was done on a sample of blood. Recombination joined TRBV6-6 with TRBJ1-2; the D gene remains uncertain. Here is the DNA: TGTGCCAGCAGTTACCGCTCCGACATTTGGAGCTACACCTTC. It specifies CASSYRSDIWSYTF.